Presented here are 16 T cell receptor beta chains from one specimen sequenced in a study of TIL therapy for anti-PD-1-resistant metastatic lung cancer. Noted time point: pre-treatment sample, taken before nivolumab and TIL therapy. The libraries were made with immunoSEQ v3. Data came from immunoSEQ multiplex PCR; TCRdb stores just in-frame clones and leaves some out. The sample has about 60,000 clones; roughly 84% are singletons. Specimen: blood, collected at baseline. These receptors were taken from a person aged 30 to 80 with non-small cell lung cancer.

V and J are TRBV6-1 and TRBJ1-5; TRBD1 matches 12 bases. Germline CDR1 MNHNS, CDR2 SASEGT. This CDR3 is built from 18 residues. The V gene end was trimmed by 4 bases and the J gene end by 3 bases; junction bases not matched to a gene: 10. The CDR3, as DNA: TGTGCCAGCAGTGTCCTAGCCGGGACAGGGGGCTCCAATCAGCCCCAGCATTTT. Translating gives CASSVLAGTGGSNQPQHF.

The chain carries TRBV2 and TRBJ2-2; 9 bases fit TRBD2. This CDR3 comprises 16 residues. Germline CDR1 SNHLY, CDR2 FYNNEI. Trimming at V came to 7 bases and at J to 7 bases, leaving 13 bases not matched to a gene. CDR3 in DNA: TGTGCCAGCAAGTACGAGGCGGGAGGGCAAAACGGGGAGCTGTTTTTT. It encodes CASKYEAGGQNGELFF.

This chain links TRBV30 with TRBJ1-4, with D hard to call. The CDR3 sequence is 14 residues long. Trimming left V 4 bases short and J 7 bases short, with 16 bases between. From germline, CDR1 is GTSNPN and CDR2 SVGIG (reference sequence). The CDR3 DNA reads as TGTGCCTGGATCCCCGACGGTCTTGGTGAAAAACTGTTTTTT. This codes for CAWIPDGLGEKLFF. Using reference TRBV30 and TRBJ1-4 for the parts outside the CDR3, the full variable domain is SQTIHQWPATLVQPVGSPLSLECTVEGTSNPNLYWYRQAAGRGLQLLFYSVGIGQISSEVPQNLSASRPQDRQFILSSKKLLLSDSGFYLCAWIPDGLGEKLFFGSGTQLSVL.

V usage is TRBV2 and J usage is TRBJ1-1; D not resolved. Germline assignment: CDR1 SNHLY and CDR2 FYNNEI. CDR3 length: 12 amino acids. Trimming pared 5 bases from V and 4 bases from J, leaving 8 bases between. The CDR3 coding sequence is TGTGCCAGCAGTACCCACAGCACTGAAGCTTTCTTT. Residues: CASSTHSTEAFF.

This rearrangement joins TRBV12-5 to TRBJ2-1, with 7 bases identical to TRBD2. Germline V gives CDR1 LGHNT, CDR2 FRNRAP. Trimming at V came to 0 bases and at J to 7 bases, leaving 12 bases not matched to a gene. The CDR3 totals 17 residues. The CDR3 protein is CASGLVRYGGSTNEQFF. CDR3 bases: TGTGCTAGTGGTTTGGTAAGATATGGCGGGAGTACGAATGAGCAGTTCTTC. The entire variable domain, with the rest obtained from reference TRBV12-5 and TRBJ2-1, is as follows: DARVTQTPRHKVTEMGQEVTMRCQPILGHNTVFWYRQTMMQGLELLAYFRNRAPLDDSGMPKDRFSAEMPDATLATLKIQPSEPRDSAVYFCASGLVRYGGSTNEQFFGPGTRLTVL.

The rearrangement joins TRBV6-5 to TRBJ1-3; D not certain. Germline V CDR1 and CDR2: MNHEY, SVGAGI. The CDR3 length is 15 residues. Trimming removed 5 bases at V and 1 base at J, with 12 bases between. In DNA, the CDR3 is TGTGCCAGCAGTAGGGCAGGCAAGTCTGGAAACACCATATATTTT. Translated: CASSRAGKSGNTIYF.

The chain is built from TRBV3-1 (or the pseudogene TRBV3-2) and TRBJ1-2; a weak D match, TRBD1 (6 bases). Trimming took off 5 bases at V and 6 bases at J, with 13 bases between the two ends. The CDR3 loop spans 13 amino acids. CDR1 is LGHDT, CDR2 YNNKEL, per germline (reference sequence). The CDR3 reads CASSSGTSNGYTF. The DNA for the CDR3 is TGTGCCAGCAGCTCCGGGACATCCAATGGCTACACCTTC.

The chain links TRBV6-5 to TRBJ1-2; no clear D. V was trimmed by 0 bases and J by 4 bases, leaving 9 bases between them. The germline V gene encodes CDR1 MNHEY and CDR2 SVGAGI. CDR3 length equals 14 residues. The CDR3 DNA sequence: TGTGCCAGCAGTTACTCTGTTCCCAGCTATGGCTACACCTTC. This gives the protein CASSYSVPSYGYTF.

CDR3 in amino acids: CASSLSLRERANYGYTF. For the CDR3, the DNA is TGTGCCAGCAGCTTAAGTCTTCGAGAGAGAGCTAACTATGGCTACACCTTC. This sequence joins TRBV7-9 and TRBJ1-2; no clear D. V lost 2 bases and J lost 0, with 16 bases in between. The V gene's germline CDR1 is SEHNR and CDR2 FQNEAQ (reference sequence). The CDR3 is 17 residues long.

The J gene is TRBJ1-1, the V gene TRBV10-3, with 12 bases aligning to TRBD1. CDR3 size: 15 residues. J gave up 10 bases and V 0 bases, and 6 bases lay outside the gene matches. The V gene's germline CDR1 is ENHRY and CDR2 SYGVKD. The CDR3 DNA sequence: TGTGCCATCAGTGAGTCATCGGGACAGGGGGCCGTAGCTTTCTTT. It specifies CAISESSGQGAVAFF.

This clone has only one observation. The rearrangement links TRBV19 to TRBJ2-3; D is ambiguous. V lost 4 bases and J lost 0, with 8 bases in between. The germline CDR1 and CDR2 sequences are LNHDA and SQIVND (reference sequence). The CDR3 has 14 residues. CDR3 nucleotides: TGTGCCAGTAGTACCAGGCCGAGCACAGATACGCAGTATTTT. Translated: CASSTRPSTDTQYF.

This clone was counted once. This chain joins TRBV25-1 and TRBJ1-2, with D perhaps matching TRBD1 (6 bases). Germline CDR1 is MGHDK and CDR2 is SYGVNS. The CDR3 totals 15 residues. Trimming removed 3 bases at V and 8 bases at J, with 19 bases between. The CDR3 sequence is CASSDAGGRSQGYTF. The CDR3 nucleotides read TGTGCCAGCAGTGACGCGGGGGGCAGATCGCAGGGCTACACCTTC.

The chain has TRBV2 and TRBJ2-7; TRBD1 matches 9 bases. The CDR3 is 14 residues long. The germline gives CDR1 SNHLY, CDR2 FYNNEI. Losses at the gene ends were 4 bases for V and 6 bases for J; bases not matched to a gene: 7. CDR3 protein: CASSGDRAPGEQYF. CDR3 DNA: TGTGCCAGCAGTGGGGACAGGGCCCCTGGCGAGCAGTACTTC.

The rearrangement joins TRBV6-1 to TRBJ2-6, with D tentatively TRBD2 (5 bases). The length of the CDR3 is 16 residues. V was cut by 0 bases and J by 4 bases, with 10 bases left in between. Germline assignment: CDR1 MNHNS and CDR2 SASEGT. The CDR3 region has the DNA TGTGCCAGCAGTGAAGCCTCGGGGTTGGGGGCCAACGTCCTGACTTTC. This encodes CASSEASGLGANVLTF.

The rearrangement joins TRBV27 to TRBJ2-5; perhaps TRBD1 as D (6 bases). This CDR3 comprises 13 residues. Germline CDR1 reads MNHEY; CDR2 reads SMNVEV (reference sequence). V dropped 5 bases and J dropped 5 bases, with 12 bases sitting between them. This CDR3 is CASSPGVWETQYF. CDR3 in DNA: TGTGCCAGCAGTCCAGGGGTGTGGGAGACCCAGTACTTC.

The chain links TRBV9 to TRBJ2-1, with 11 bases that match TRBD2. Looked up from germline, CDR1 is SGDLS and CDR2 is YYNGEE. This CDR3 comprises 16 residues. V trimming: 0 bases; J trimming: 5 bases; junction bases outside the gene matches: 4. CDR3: CASSVVPLAGDNEQFF. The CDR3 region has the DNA TGTGCCAGCAGCGTAGTCCCACTAGCGGGAGACAATGAGCAGTTCTTC.